This TCR beta chain was found in a study of T cell responses to AZD1222 COVID-19 vaccine. General study results and limits: Compared with day 0, the breadth and depth of the Spike-specific TCR repertoire rose significantly after two doses of AZD1222.

The germline gives CDR1 LGHNA, CDR2 YNFKEQ. The CDR3 consists of 15 residues. Trimming shortened V by 2 bases and J by 1 base, and 10 bases separated the two germline ends. With respect to this clone: Antigen unknown.

Produced via immunoSEQ multiplex PCR; TCRdb's table is partial and in-frame only. The sample shows fewer than 130,000 clones, roughly nine tenths of them seen only once. Material: peripheral blood, obtained on day 0 of AZD1222 vaccination. The genes are TRBV4-2 and TRBJ2-3; D call uncertain. This TCR derives from an adult in good health. The CDR3, as DNA: TGTGCCAGCAGCCAATCCTCACGGGGCACAGATACGCAGTATTTT. It specifies CASSQSSRGTDTQYF.